In this sample, the clone carrying this T cell receptor beta chain turned up a few times. This CDR3 region has 14 residues. V lost 4 bases and J lost 6; bases outside the gene matches: 5. CDR1 is SGHNT and CDR2 is YENEEA in the germline V gene. These data originate in a study of sequential checkpoint blockade in melanoma. Study overall: Randomization was 1:1 between first-line nivolumab→ipilimumab and ipilimumab→nivolumab. TCRbeta immunosequencing was performed on DNA from roughly 90 pretreatment melanoma tumor samples.

Treatment meaning: randomized to nivolumab then ipilimumab (arm A) or the reverse (arm B). The method was immunoSEQ multiplex PCR; TCRdb's version includes in-frame clones alone and lacks a portion of them. The repertoire holds more than 10,000 clones, with approximately 30% as singletons. V is TRBV11-3 and J is TRBJ2-1; 8 nucleotides match TRBD1. The material was tumor tissue (inferred from file names), obtained from a patient given nivolumab and ipilimumab in sequence. The source of this sequence is a human donor with melanoma. The CDR3, as DNA: TGTGCCAGCAGCTCTGACAGGGGAGGCAATGAGCAGTTCTTC. Its translation is CASSSDRGGNEQFF.